Following are 11 T cell receptor beta chains from one sample sequenced in a study of blood T cell repertoires in COVID-19. TCRdb's copy holds only in-frame clones and misses some; the assay was immunoSEQ multiplex PCR. The repertoire consists of roughly 250,000 clones, with roughly 86% occurring once and the leading ten covering 2% to 3%. Sequences were obtained from PBMCs or T cells enriched from blood (not recorded which). All receptors come from a woman in her 30s with acute COVID-19.

V gene TRBV11-2 combines with J gene TRBJ2-2; 8 bases align to TRBD1. Germline V lookup: CDR1 SGHAT, CDR2 FQNNGV. This CDR3 spans 14 amino acids. Trimming removed 5 bases from V and 4 bases from J; junction bases left unmatched: 3. The CDR3 region is CASSRTGITGELFF. The CDR3 DNA reads as TGTGCCAGCAGCCGGACAGGGATCACCGGGGAGCTGTTTTTT.

The count of this clone is one. The V gene is TRBV12-3 or TRBV12-4, the J gene TRBJ2-5, with 12 bases matching TRBD2. The ends lost 10 bases at V and 3 bases at J; junction bases unmatched: 3. The CDR3 has 13 amino acids. The CDR3 spells CATRTSGEETQYF. The CDR3 DNA reads as TGTGCCACCCGGACTAGCGGGGAAGAGACCCAGTACTTC.

V and J are TRBV18 and TRBJ1-5; D gene ambiguous. The V end lost 2 bases, the J end lost 4 bases, and 12 bases lay between the germline ends. CDR3 length: 15 residues. The germline CDR1 and CDR2 sequences are KGHSH and LQKENI. DNA of the CDR3: TGTGCCAGCTCACCATCCGACGGACTAAATCAGCCCCAGCATTTT. Its translation: CASSPSDGLNQPQHF.

The chain uses TRBV2 and TRBJ1-4, with 8 bases that match TRBD1. The CDR3 spans 17 residues. V was pared by 7 bases and J by 7 bases, with 17 bases of the junction left unmatched. CDR1 and CDR2 (germline): SNHLY, FYNNEI. In nucleotides, the CDR3 is TGTGCCAGCACCGAACGCCCGTTGACAGGGGTGATTGAAAAACTGTTTTTT. This translates into CASTERPLTGVIEKLFF.

This rearrangement joins TRBV7-8 to TRBJ1-2, with D uncertain. The CDR3 loop spans 14 amino acids. Germline-derived CDR1 and CDR2 are SGHVS and FQNEAQ. V shed 5 bases and J shed 3 bases, with 13 bases lying between them. Here the CDR3 DNA reads TGTGCCAGCAGCGTAGGGAGGGTGGACTATGGCTACACCTTC. It encodes CASSVGRVDYGYTF.

The J gene is TRBJ1-4, the V gene TRBV5-1; D may be TRBD1 (5 bases). This CDR3 spans 15 amino acids. Germline V gives CDR1 SGHRS, CDR2 YFSETQ. Trimming stripped 1 base from V and 5 bases from J, with 12 bases between. DNA for the CDR3: TGCGCCAGCAGCTTGCAGGGCGACAAGAATGAAAAACTGTTTTTT. Its protein product is CASSLQGDKNEKLFF.

The rearrangement joins TRBV28 to TRBJ1-1; maybe TRBD1 (5 bases). Germline V gene lookup returns CDR1 MDHEN and CDR2 SYDVKM. There are 16 residues in the CDR3. Trimming took 6 bases from V and 0 from J, leaving 17 bases between them. The CDR3 sequence: CASSPWGGTLNTEAFF. In DNA, the CDR3 is TGTGCCAGCAGCCCTTGGGGGGGGACCCTGAACACTGAAGCTTTCTTT.

The chain employs TRBV7-6 and TRBJ1-1, with 12 nucleotides matching TRBD1. CDR3 length: 19 amino acids. V shed 0 bases, J shed 3 bases, and the junction held 11 bases outside the gene matches. The germline CDR1 and CDR2 sequences are SGHVS and FNYEAQ. The CDR3 reads CASSLARGGTGGWDTEAFF. CDR3 DNA sequence: TGTGCCAGCAGCTTAGCGAGGGGTGGGACAGGGGGCTGGGACACTGAAGCTTTCTTT.

The genes are TRBV18 and TRBJ2-1; TRBD2 matches at 9 bases. With 6 bases clipped from V and 8 bases from J, the junction kept 14 bases outside the gene matches. The CDR3 has 16 amino acids. Germline V gene lookup returns CDR1 KGHSH and CDR2 LQKENI. The CDR3 sequence: CASSLLRSGGKDEQFF. The DNA for the CDR3 is TGTGCCAGCTCTCTTTTGCGTAGCGGGGGCAAGGATGAGCAGTTCTTC. The whole variable domain, remainder taken from reference TRBV18 and TRBJ2-1, is NAGVMQNPRHLVRRRGQEARLRCSPMKGHSHVYWYRQLPEEGLKFMVYLQKENIIDESGMPKERFSAEFPKEGPSILRIQQVVRGDSAAYFCASSLLRSGGKDEQFFGPGTRLTVL.

The V call is TRBV7-9, the J call TRBJ1-6; the D gene is possibly TRBD1 (5 bases). Germline loops: CDR1 SEHNR, CDR2 FQNEAQ (reference sequence). Trimming took off 4 bases at V and 2 bases at J, with 6 bases between the two ends. The CDR3 loop spans 14 amino acids. The chain's CDR3 is CASSSGPYNSPLHF. The CDR3, as DNA: TGTGCCAGCAGCTCAGGGCCCTATAATTCACCCCTCCACTTT.

This chain joins TRBV7-8 and TRBJ1-5, with TRBD1 matching over 8 bases. V lost 5 bases and J lost 4; bases outside the gene matches: 7. Germline lookup yields CDR1 SGHVS and CDR2 FQNEAQ. This CDR3 region has 15 residues. CDR3 DNA: TGTGCCAGCAGCCCGACAGGGGTTTCGAATCAGCCCCAGCATTTT. It codes for CASSPTGVSNQPQHF.